This entry features one T cell receptor (beta chain) sequence. This sample stems from a study of shared clonotypes between healthy human individuals. Caucasian adults residing in Nashville, Tennessee made up all the donors. The germline gives CDR1 SNHLY, CDR2 FYNNEI. CDR3 size: 13 residues. The germline V and J ends were trimmed by 10 bases and 7 bases, with 16 bases remaining between them. At deep level, the assay was performed. The authors' processing: Junction-only immunoSEQ sequences carried no quality scores, so filtering differed. Some clones are missing from TCRdb's copy, which holds only in-frame ones; the method was immunoSEQ multiplex PCR. V and J calls and clone size are given by that table; D and trimming were obtained from the DNA. Of some 2.4 million clones in the sample, approximately 94% were seen once.

The sequencing sample was made of naive CD4+ T cells from PBMCs. This sample's subset: CD45RA+ positively selected. The chain carries TRBV2 and TRBJ1-4, with D hard to call. This TCR was recovered from a man aged 18-30 years in good health. Some clones in this sample may be carry-over from other donors' samples. CDR3 amino acids: CATSRGSLEKLFF. The CDR3 DNA is TGTGCCACCTCGAGAGGTTCCCTTGAAAAACTGTTTTTT.